Presented here are 2 T cell receptor beta chains from one specimen sequenced in a study of T cells in Graves' hyperthyroidism and ophthalmopathy. Amplified regions were TCR beta CDR3 sequences from RNA transcripts. The TCR CDR3 first-round RT-PCR relied on the HTBI primer set. TCRdb independently ran MiXCR on the multiplex PCR reads; one entry per CDR3 protein. Found here are 250,000 to 300,000 distinct CDR3 sequences, roughly 14% of them singletons; the top ten hold about 8%. The sample was blood. The receptors derive from a woman in her thirties with Graves' hyperthyroidism that later progressed to Graves' ophthalmopathy.

In this sample, this clonotype turned up many times. The chain carries TRBV6-1 and TRBJ2-3; D is perhaps TRBD1 or TRBD2 (6 bases each). Looked up from germline, CDR1 is MNHNS and CDR2 is SASEGT. Trimming shortened V by 2 bases and J by 2 bases, and 11 bases separated the two germline ends. The CDR3 spans 15 residues. Here the CDR3 DNA reads TGTGCCAGCAGTGAATGGGGGCGGGACACAGATACGCAGTATTTT. As protein: CASSEWGRDTDTQYF.

In its sample, this clonotype was seen many times. The chain has TRBV4-3 and TRBJ1-1; tentative D call: TRBD1 (5 bases). There are 16 residues in the CDR3. CDR1 and CDR2 from the germline V gene are LGHNA and YSLEER. V was shortened by 0 bases and J by 3 bases, with 14 bases between the two germline ends. This chain's CDR3 is CASSQDLKGIYTEAFF. CDR3 bases: TGCGCCAGCAGCCAAGACTTGAAGGGGATCTACACTGAAGCTTTCTTT.